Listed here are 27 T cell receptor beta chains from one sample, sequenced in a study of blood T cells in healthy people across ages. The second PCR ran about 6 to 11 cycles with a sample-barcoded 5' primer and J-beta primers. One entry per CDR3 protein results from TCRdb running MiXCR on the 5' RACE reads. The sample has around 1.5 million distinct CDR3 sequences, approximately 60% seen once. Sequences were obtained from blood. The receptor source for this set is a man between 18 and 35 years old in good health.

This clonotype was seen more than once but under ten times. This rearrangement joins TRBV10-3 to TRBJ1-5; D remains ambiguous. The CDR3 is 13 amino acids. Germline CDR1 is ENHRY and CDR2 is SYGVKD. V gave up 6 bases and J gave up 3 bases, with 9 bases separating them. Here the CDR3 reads CAISSETNQPQHF. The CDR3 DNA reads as TGTGCCATCAGCAGTGAGACCAATCAGCCCCAGCATTTT.

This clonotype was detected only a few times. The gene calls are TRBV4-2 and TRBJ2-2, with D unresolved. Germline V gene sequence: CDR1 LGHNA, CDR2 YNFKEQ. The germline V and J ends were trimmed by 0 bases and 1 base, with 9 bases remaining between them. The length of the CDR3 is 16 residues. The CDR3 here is CASSQDHLMNTGELFF. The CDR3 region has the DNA TGTGCCAGCAGCCAAGACCACCTAATGAACACCGGGGAGCTGTTTTTT.

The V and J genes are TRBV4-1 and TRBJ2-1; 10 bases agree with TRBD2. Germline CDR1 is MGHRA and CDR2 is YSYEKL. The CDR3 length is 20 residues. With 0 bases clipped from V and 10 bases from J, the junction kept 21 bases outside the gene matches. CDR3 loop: CASSQEPPLTSGSPSREQFF. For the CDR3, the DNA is TGCGCCAGCAGCCAAGAACCTCCCCTGACTAGCGGGTCCCCATCGAGGGAGCAGTTCTTC.

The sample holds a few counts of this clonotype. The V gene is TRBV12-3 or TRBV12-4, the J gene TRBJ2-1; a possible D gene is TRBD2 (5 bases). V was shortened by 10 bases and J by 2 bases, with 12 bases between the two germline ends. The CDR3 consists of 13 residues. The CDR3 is CAIQLETYNEQFF. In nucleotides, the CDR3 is TGTGCCATACAACTAGAAACCTACAATGAGCAGTTCTTC.

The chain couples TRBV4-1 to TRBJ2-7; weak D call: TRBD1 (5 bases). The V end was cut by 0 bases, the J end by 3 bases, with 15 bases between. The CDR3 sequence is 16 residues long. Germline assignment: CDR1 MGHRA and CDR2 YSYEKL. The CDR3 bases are TGCGCCAGCAGCCAAGAGTCTGTACAGGCTGACTACGAGCAGTACTTC. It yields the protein CASSQESVQADYEQYF.

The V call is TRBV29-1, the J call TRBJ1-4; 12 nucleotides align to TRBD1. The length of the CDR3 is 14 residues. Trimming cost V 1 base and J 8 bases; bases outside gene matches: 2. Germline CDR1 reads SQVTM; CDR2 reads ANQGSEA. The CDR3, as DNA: TGCAGCGTTGAAGTAGGGACAGGGGGCGAAAAACTGTTTTTT. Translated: CSVEVGTGGEKLFF.

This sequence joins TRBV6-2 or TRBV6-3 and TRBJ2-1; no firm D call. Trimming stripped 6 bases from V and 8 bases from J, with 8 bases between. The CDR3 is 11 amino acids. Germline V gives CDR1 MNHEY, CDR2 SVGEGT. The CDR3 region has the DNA TGTGCCAGCAGCCCCTATGATGAGCAGTTCTTC. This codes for CASSPYDEQFF.

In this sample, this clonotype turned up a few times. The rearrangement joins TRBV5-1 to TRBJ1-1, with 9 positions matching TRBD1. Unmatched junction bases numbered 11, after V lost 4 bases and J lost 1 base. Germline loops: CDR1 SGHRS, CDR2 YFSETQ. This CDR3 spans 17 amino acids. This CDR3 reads CASSTRGTGTGNTEAFF. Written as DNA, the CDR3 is TGCGCCAGCAGCACGAGGGGGACAGGGACCGGGAACACTGAAGCTTTCTTT.

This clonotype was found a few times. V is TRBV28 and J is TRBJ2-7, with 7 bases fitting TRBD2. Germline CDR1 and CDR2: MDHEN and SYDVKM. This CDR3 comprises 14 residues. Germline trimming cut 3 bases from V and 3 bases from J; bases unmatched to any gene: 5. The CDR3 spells CASSFQRGLYEQYF. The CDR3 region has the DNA TGTGCCAGCAGTTTCCAGCGGGGCCTCTACGAGCAGTACTTC. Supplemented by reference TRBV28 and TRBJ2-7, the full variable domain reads DVKVTQSSRYLVKRTGEKVFLECVQDMDHENMFWYRQDPGLGLRLIYFSYDVKMKEKGDIPEGYSVSREKKERFSLILESASTNQTSMYLCASSFQRGLYEQYFGPGTRLTVT.

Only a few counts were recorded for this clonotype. The CDR3 spells CASSLESRVIDTQYF. CDR3 bases: TGCGCCAGCAGCTTGGAGAGCAGGGTGATAGATACGCAGTATTTT. This rearrangement joins TRBV5-1 to TRBJ2-3, with D tentatively TRBD1 (5 bases). V shed 0 bases and J shed 5 bases, with 13 bases lying between them. Germline V CDR1 and CDR2: SGHRS, YFSETQ. CDR3 size: 15 residues.

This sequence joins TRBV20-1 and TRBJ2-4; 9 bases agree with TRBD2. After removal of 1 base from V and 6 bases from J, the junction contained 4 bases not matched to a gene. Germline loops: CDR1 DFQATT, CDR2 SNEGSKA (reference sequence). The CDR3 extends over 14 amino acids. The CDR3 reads CSARGGRAGNIQYF. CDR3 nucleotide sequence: TGCAGTGCTAGAGGCGGGAGGGCCGGAAACATTCAGTACTTC.

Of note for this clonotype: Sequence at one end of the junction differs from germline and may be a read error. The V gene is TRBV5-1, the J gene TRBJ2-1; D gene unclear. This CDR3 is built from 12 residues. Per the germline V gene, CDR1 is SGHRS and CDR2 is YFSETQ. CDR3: CASSLLVNERFF. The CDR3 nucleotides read TGCGCCAGCAGCTTGCTGGTCAATGAGCGGTTCTTC.

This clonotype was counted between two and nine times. The CDR3 spells CATKEGGGRVVSYEQYF. In DNA form, the CDR3 reads TGTGCCACTAAAGAAGGGGGGGGACGGGTCGTCTCCTACGAGCAGTACTTC. The V gene is TRBV27, the J gene TRBJ2-7; D perhaps matches TRBD2 (7 bases). CDR3 length: 17 residues. Germline loops: CDR1 MNHEY, CDR2 SMNVEV (reference sequence). V shed 10 bases and J shed 0 bases, with 25 bases lying between them.

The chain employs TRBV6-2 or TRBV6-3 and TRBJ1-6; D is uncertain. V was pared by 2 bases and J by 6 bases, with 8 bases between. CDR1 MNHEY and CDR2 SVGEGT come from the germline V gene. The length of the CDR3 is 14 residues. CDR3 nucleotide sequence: TGTGCCAGCAGTTACGTTTCAGCTAATTCACCCCTCCACTTT. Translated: CASSYVSANSPLHF.

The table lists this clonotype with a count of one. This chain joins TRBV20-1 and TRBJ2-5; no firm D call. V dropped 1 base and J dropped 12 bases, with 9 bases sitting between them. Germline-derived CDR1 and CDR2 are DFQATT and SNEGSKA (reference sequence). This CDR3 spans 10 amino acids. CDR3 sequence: CSARGGVEYF. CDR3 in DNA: TGCAGTGCTAGAGGGGGTGTCGAGTACTTC.

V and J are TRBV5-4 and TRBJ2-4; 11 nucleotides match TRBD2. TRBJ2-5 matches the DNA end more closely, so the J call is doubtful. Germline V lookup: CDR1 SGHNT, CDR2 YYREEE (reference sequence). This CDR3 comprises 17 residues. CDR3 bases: TGTGCCAGCAGCTTGGGCGATAGCGGGAGGGCGGTGGAGACCCAGTACTTC. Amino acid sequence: CASSLGDSGRAVETQYF.

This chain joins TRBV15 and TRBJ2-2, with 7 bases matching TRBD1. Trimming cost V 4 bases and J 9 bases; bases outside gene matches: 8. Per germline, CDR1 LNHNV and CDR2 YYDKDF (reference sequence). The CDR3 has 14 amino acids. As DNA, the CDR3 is TGTGCCACCAGCAAGGACAGGTATTCTCGGGAGCTGTTTTTT. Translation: CATSKDRYSRELFF.

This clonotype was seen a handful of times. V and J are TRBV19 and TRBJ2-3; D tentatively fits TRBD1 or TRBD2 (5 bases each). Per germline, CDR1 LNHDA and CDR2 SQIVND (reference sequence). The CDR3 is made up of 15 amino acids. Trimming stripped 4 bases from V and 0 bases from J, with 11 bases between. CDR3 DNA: TGTGCCAGTAGTACCGGGACCGCAAGCACAGATACGCAGTATTTT. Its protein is CASSTGTASTDTQYF.

As DNA, the CDR3 is TGCAGTGCGACAACGGGGCAGGTAAACACTGAAGCTTTCTTT. This gives the protein CSATTGQVNTEAFF. The chain uses TRBV20-1 and TRBJ1-1; D is possibly TRBD1 (5 bases). Between the trimmed V and J ends, which lost 6 bases and 2 bases, there was a span of 16 bases. The CDR3 runs to 14 residues. Germline V gene data show CDR1 as DFQATT and CDR2 as SNEGSKA (reference sequence).

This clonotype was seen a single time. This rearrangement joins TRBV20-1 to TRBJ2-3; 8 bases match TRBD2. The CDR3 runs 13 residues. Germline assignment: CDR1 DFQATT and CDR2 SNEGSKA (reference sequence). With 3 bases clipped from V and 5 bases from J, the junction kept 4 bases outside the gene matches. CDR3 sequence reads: CSARSSGKDTQYF. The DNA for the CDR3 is TGCAGTGCTAGGAGTAGCGGGAAAGATACGCAGTATTTT.

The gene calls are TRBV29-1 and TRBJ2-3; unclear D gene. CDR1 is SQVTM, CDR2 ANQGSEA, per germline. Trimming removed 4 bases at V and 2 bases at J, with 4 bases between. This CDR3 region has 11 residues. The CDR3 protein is CSVGDTDTQYF. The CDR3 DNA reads TGCAGCGTTGGGGACACAGATACGCAGTATTTT.

CDR3 sequence (DNA): TGCAGTGCTCGACCGGGACACTTAAACAATGAGCAGTTCTTC. This encodes CSARPGHLNNEQFF. This rearrangement joins TRBV20-1 to TRBJ2-1, with D possibly being TRBD1 (6 bases). CDR1 and CDR2 (germline): DFQATT, SNEGSKA (reference sequence). This CDR3 contains 14 residues. Trimming took 5 bases from V and 5 from J, leaving 16 bases between them.

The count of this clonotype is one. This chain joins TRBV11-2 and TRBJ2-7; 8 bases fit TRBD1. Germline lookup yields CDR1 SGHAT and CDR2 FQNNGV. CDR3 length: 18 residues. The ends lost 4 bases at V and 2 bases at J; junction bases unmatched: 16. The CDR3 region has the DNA TGTGCCAGCAGCTCCTACGCCCTATTCAGGGGGCTGCCCTACGAGCAGTACTTC. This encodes CASSSYALFRGLPYEQYF. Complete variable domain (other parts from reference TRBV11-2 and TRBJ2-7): EAGVAQSPRYKIIEKRQSVAFWCNPISGHATLYWYQQILGQGPKLLIQFQNNGVVDDSQLPKDRFSAERLKGVDSTLKIQPAKLEDSAVYLCASSSYALFRGLPYEQYFGPGTRLTVT.

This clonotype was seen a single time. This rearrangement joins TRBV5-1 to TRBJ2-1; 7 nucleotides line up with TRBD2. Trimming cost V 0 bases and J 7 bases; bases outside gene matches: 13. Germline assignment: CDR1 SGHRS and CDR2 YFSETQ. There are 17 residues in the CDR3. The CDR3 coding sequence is TGCGCCAGCAGCTTGGCCTGGGCTAGCGGATCCAAGAATGAGCAGTTCTTC. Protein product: CASSLAWASGSKNEQFF.

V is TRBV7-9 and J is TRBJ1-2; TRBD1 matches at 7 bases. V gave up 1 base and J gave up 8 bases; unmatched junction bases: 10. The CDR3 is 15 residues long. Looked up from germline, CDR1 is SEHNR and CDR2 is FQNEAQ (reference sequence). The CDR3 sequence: CASSLGSGQTFGYTF. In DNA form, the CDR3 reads TGTGCCAGCAGCTTAGGGTCGGGACAGACTTTCGGCTACACCTTC.

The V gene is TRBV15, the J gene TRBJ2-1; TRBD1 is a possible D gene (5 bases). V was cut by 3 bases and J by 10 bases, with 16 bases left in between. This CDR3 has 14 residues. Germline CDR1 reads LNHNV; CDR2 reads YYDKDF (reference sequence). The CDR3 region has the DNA TGTGCCACCAGCAGGGATCGACAGTCAATGGAGCAGTTCTTC. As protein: CATSRDRQSMEQFF. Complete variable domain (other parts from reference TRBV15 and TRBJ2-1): DAMVIQNPRYQVTQFGKPVTLSCSQTLNHNVMYWYQQKSSQAPKLLFHYYDKDFNNEADTPDNFQSRRPNTSFCFLDIRSPGLGDTAMYLCATSRDRQSMEQFFGPGTRLTVL.

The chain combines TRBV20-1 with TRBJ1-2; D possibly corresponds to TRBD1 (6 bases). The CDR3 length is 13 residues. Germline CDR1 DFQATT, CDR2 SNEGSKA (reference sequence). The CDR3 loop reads CVYRGGDQNGYTF. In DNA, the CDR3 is TGCGTCTACCGGGGGGGCGATCAGAATGGCTACACCTTC.